This T cell receptor beta chain was retrieved from a study of T cell repertoires in cytomegalovirus infection. Study as a whole: Peptides in the study included HLA-C-restricted and HLA-B-restricted CMV epitopes. Public TCR beta signatures provided an indication of both CMV infection and a matching HLA type.

General observations from the study: Identification of carriers of CMV plus the relevant HLA was achieved through cumulative public TCR beta family frequency.

In regard to this clonotype: Its target is unknown.

TCRdb fed the reads into MiXCR, producing one record per CDR3 protein. This table holds tens of thousands of distinct CDR3 sequences, more than 15% found once. CDR1 and CDR2 (germline): SGHVS, FNYEAQ. The CDR3 spans 14 residues. The V gene lost 1 base and the J gene lost 11 bases, with 18 bases spanning the gap. The V call is TRBV7-6, the J call TRBJ2-7; D possibly uses TRBD1 or TRBD2 (5 bases each). The sample consisted of CD8+ T cells from cultured PBMCs, taken from culture after CMV antigen stimulation. The TCR was taken from a human donor in good health (CMV status not recorded). Some clones in this sample may be carry-over from other donors' samples. In DNA, the CDR3 is TGTGCCAGCAGCTTAGGTTCTCTCAGGGACGGGAAGTACTTC. This translates into CASSLGSLRDGKYF.